The rows below give T cell receptor beta chains drawn from one sample of a study of post-analysis software for immune sequencing data. Via MiXCR, TCRdb re-called the PCR reads, giving one row per CDR3 protein. The table lists 550,000 to 700,000 distinct CDR3 sequences, roughly 46% of them singletons, with 1.5% to 2% in the top ten. The sequenced material came from blood. The receptors were gathered from a girl between 10 and 17 years old with multiple sclerosis. The conserved cysteine and the conserved F or W are not part of the CDR3 here. D genes are given only for firm matches.

J,D,V,CDR3
TRBJ2-4,-,TRBV20-1,SAIGQERIEAKNIQY
TRBJ1-1,TRBD1,TRBV12-3/TRBV12-4,ASSSRTGRPEAF
TRBJ2-1,TRBD2,TRBV7-2,ASSLARGRTGLAGFYEQF
TRBJ2-3,TRBD1,TRBV12-3/TRBV12-4,ASSSQDRGLSSTDTQY
TRBJ2-1,-,TRBV5-1,ASSTADVFNEQF
TRBJ2-3,TRBD2,TRBV7-2,ASSSDSKRKIAGGTDTQY
TRBJ2-4,-,TRBV29-1,SVEVARGGIQY
TRBJ1-5,-,TRBV19,ASTRTLGGLNQPQH
TRBJ2-5,TRBD2,TRBV20-1,SARTGLAGIQETQY
TRBJ1-5,-,TRBV10-3,AIKFDYARRHSNQPQH
TRBJ1-2,-,TRBV6-1,ASSEGSSYGYT
TRBJ1-5,-,TRBV4-1,ASSQEGPVNQPQH
TRBJ2-2,TRBD2,TRBV7-2,ASSLAGGDWELF
TRBJ2-7,TRBD2,TRBV4-1,ASSQEGRGSYEQY
TRBJ2-7,TRBD1,TRBV20-1,SATGTGPLYKQY
-,TRBD1,TRBV29-1,SVERDRAWGETQY
TRBJ1-6,-,TRBV29-1,SVGKDSSSPLH
TRBJ2-5,TRBD1,TRBV29-1,SVGQGILTQETQY
TRBJ1-2,-,TRBV6-6,ASSYSRGRADYGYT
TRBJ2-5,-,TRBV12-3/TRBV12-4,ANSRLGEQY
TRBJ2-7,-,TRBV12-3/TRBV12-4,ASSSRGAFNEQY
TRBJ2-5,-,TRBV4-2,ASSQETGGETQY
TRBJ2-1,TRBD1,TRBV12-3/TRBV12-4,ASSLGTGGHEQF
TRBJ2-5,TRBD2,TRBV12-3/TRBV12-4,ASSLAGVLETQY
TRBJ1-5,-,TRBV5-1,ASRISLGSNQPQH
TRBJ2-1,TRBD2,TRBV6-5,ASGGDPYNEQF
TRBJ2-1,-,TRBV5-1,ASSHDSLNNEQF
TRBJ1-6,-,TRBV6-6,ASGEGLDSPLH
TRBJ2-1,-,TRBV28,ASSLTGQGARGVQF
TRBJ1-6,TRBD1,TRBV13,ASSFQGGHNSPLH
TRBJ2-1,-,TRBV20-1,SSRTDNEQF
TRBJ1-1,-,TRBV7-9,ASSLSGASMNTEAF
TRBJ1-1,-,TRBV12-3/TRBV12-4,ASSLKMNTEAF
TRBJ1-2,-,TRBV7-9,ASSLGFGAPSGGYT
TRBJ2-4,-,TRBV4-1,ASSQRILAKNIQY
TRBJ2-5,TRBD1,TRBV12-3/TRBV12-4,ASGLQGAGQETQY
TRBJ2-1,TRBD2,TRBV4-1,ASSSYLGTSGNEQF
TRBJ2-1,-,TRBV7-2,ASSLGVKNEQF
TRBJ2-1,TRBD1,TRBV15,ATSRDDRVYNEQF
TRBJ1-2,TRBD1,TRBV10-3,AISNRDSYGYT
TRBJ2-3,-,TRBV24-1,ATSGQTGTDTQY
TRBJ2-7,-,TRBV12-3/TRBV12-4,ASTIAESYEQY
TRBJ2-5,-,TRBV13,ASSYGDRGPQQY
TRBJ2-3,TRBD2,TRBV20-1,SAPTSGRGRDTQY
TRBJ2-5,-,TRBV20-1,SARSLGETQY
TRBJ2-7,-,TRBV4-1,ASSPRGRSYEQY
TRBJ2-5,-,TRBV11-2,ASSWASLSETQY
TRBJ2-7,-,TRBV6-5,ASSYFPGSYEQY
TRBJ2-5,-,TRBV3-1,ASSRSATQETQY